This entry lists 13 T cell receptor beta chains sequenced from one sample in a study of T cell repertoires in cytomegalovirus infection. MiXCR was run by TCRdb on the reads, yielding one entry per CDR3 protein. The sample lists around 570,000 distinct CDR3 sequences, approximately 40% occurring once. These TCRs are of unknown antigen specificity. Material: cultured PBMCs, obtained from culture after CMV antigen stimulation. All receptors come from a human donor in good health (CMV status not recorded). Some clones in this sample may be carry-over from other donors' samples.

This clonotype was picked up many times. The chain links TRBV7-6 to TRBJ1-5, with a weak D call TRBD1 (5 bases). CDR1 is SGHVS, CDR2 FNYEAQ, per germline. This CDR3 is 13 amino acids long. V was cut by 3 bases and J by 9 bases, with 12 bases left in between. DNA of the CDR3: TGTGCCAGCAGCTTTGGGACGGCCTGGCCCCAGCATTTT. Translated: CASSFGTAWPQHF.

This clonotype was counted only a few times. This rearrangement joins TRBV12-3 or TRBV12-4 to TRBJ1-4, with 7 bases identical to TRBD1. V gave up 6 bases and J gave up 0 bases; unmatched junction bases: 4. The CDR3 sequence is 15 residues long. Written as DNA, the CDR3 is TGTGCCAGCAGCCCTGGACAGGCAACTAATGAAAAACTGTTTTTT. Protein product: CASSPGQATNEKLFF.

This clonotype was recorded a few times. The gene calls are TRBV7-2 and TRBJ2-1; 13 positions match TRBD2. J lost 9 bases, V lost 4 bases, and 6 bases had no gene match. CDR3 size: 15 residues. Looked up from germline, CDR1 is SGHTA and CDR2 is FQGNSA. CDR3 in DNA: TGTGCCAGCAGCTGGACTAGCGGGGGCCGAGGTGAGCAGTTCTTC. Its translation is CASSWTSGGRGEQFF.

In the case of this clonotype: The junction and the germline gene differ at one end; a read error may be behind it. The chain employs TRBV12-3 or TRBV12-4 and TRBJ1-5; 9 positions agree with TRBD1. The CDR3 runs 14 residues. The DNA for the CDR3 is TGTGCCAGCAGTCTAAGACAGGGGGGTCAGCCCCACCATTTT. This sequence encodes CASSLRQGGQPHHF.

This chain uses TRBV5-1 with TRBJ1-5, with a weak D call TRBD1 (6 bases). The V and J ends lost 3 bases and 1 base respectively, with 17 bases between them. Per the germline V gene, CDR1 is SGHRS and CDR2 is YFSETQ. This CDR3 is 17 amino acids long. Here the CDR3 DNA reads TGCGCCAGCAGCTGGACACAGGGACGTTTGAGCAATCAGCCCCAGCATTTT. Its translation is CASSWTQGRLSNQPQHF.

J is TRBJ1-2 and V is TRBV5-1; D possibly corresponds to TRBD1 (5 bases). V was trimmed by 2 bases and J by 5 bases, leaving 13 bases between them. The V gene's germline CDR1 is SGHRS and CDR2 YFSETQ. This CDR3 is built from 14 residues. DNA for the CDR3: TGCGCCAGCAGCTTATCAACAGGAGAATATGGCTACACCTTC. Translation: CASSLSTGEYGYTF. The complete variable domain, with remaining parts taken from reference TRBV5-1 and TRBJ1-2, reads KAGVTQTPRYLIKTRGQQVTLSCSPISGHRSVSWYQQTPGQGLQFLFEYFSETQRNKGNFPGRFSGRQFSNSRSEMNVSTLELGDSALYLCASSLSTGEYGYTFGSGTRLTVV.

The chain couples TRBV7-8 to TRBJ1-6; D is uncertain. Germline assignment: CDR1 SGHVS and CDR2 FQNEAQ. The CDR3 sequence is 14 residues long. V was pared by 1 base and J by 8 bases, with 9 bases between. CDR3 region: CASSLGPAHSPLHF. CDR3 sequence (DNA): TGTGCCAGCAGCTTAGGGCCTGCTCATTCACCCCTCCACTTT.

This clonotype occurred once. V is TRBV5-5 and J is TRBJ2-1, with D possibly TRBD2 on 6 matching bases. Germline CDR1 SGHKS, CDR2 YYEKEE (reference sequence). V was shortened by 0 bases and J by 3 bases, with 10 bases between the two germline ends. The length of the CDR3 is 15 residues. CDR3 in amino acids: CASSLDGGIYNEQFF. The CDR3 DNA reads TGTGCCAGCAGCTTGGATGGCGGGATCTACAATGAGCAGTTCTTC.

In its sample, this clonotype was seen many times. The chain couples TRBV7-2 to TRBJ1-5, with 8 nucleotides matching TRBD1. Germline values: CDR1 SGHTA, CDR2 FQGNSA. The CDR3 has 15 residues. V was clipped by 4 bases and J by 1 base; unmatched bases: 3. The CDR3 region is CASSYRQGSNQPQHF. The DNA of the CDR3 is TGTGCCAGCAGCTACCGACAGGGGAGCAATCAGCCCCAGCATTTT.

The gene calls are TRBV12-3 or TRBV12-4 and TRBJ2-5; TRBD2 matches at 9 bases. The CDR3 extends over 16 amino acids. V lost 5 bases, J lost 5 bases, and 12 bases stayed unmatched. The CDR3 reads CASSRPTSGGGETQYF. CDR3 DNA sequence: TGTGCCAGCAGTCGCCCGACTAGCGGAGGGGGGGAGACCCAGTACTTC.

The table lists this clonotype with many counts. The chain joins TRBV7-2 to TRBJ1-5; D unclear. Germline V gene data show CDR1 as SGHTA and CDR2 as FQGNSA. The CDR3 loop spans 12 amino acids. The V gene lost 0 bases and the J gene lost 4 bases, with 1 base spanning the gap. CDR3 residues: CASSLANQPQHF. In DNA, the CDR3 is TGTGCCAGCAGCTTAGCAAATCAGCCCCAGCATTTT.

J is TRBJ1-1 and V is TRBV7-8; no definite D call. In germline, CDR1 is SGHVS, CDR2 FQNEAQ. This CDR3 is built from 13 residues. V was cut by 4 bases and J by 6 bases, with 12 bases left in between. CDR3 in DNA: TGTGCCAGCAGCTCCCGGGCAGGTGCTGAAGCTTTCTTT. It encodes CASSSRAGAEAFF.

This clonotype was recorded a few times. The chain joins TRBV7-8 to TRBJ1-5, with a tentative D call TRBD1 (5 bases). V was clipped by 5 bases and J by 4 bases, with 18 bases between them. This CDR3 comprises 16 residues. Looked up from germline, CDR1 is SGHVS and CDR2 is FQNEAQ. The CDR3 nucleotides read TGTGCCAGCAGCCCGCAGGCCTTTCAGGGAAATCAGCCCCAGCATTTT. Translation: CASSPQAFQGNQPQHF.